Detailed here is one TCR beta chain. Its antigen is unknown. No much larger clone exists at a distance of one base, and base qualities are not known. The collaborating institutions used their own protocols to collect whole blood in K2EDTA tubes. For TCRbeta analysis, collaborators shipped samples as frozen whole blood, isolated PBMCs, or DNA extracted from either of those sample types. The sample belongs to a study of blood T cell repertoires in COVID-19 (dated by TCRdb to 2019 to 2021). Turning to the overall study: The collaborator samples originated in the United States, Italy and Spain and spanned the acute and convalescent phases of COVID-19. The repertoires were made available in a free public database intended to serve as a resource for research on the immune response to SARS-CoV-2. HLA class I and class II types, where available, came from metadata supplied by the sample provider rather than from assay-based typing. The samples were drawn from two sources: the first 160 participants of the ongoing ImmuneRACE study, and fewer than 1,500 subjects contributed by 6 global collaborators. Nearly every sample came with metadata listing a de-identified subject ID, COVID-19 status, age in years and sex. Deeply sampled blood TCRbeta repertoires from subjects exposed to, actively infected with, or recovered from COVID-19 were included in the dataset. The prospective study material was composed of cDNA or gDNA derived from T cells, B-cell-depleted T cells, or PBMCs. Overall study outcomes, separate from this receptor: How much clinical and demographic metadata was included differed by source and by participant, and the metadata was provided uncurated.

TCRbeta CDR3 regions were amplified from genomic DNA by means of the immunoSEQ Assay, a bias-controlled multiplex PCR. Processing in the source paper ran as follows. Within the assay, amplification of reference gene primers was used to estimate how many nucleated cells each sample contained. To quantify the absolute abundance of each unique TCRbeta CDR3 rearrangement, sequence reads were collapsed and filtered. For each sample, productive Simpson clonality was calculated by taking the square root of Simpson's diversity index across productive rearrangements. TCRdb carries this immuneACCESS record with in-frame sequences only. Its versions omit some clonotypes, under half of them owing to an unresolved V gene in the studies checked, with the rest unexplained. V and J calls plus clone size are reproduced from that table; the DNA served to infer D and trimming. The table for this sample lists roughly 250,000 clones; around 81% of them were counted only once. The ten most abundant clones make up about 3.2% of the sample.

The sequence was collected from a woman aged 55-70 years with active or convalescent COVID-19. Sequencing was performed on peripheral blood.

The CDR3 region has the sequence CASSLGAGLVTGYTF. The bases read TGTGCCAGCAGTTTGGGTGCAGGGCTCGTTACGGGCTACACCTTC. Recombination connected TRBV27 to TRBJ1-2, and perhaps TRBD1 as D gene, on 5 matching bases. The junction carries 19 bases between V and J, which are trimmed by 3 bases and 8 bases respectively. Looking up the germline V gene (reference sequence) yields CDR1 MNHEY and CDR2 SMNVEV. The CDR3 holds 15 amino acids from the cysteine to the phenylalanine. The read is trimmed to its CDR3 DNA, 45 bases read in frame from base 1.